This is a list of T cell receptor beta chains from one sample in a study of blood T cell repertoires in COVID-19. This table comes from immunoSEQ multiplex PCR, and its TCRdb copy is limited to in-frame clones, with some not included. Among 200,000 to 250,000 clones listed, 90% were seen once. The source material was PBMCs or T cells enriched from blood (not recorded which). These TCRs come from a man aged 25 to 40 who had been exposed to COVID-19. Each CDR3 is given with its conserved first and last residue. Each record gives: clone size, J gene, V gene, CDR3 protein. The size field is filled for only some rows; it gives once, few, many or a size class.

NA	TRBJ2-7	TRBV14	CASSRILLAGPGEQYF
once	TRBJ1-1	TRBV10-2	CASSEKSGGVMNTEAFF
NA	TRBJ1-6	TRBV7-6	CASSPRGTGKGSPLHF
NA	TRBJ2-7	TRBV7-9	CASRGSGEQYF
NA	TRBJ2-3	TRBV7-2	CASSLELAGTLYTDTQYF
NA	TRBJ2-3	TRBV5-1	CASSEGAATDTQYF
NA	TRBJ1-6	TRBV13	CASSRRQGNSPLHF
NA	TRBJ2-5	TRBV2	CASRQGTQYF
once	TRBJ2-1	TRBV10-1	CASSESRLAWGEQFF
NA	TRBJ2-5	TRBV5-4	CASSLGAGVGAETQYF
NA	TRBJ2-6	TRBV11-2	CASSLEGVGANVLTF
NA	TRBJ1-3	TRBV7-2	CASSLVGSSGNTIYF
NA	TRBJ2-1	TRBV7-9	CASSFGAGGQHEQFF
once	TRBJ1-2	TRBV5-6	CASSLLQLEGGYTF
NA	TRBJ1-5	TRBV19	CASSRKVGQYSNQPQHF
NA	TRBJ1-4	TRBV5-1	CASSLEGDLTNEKLFF
NA	TRBJ2-3	TRBV7-3	CASSPSRTGADTQYF
NA	TRBJ2-7	TRBV2	CASMLLTGSYEQYF
NA	TRBJ2-3	TRBV7-9	CASSYRGYRTDTQYF
NA	TRBJ2-2	TRBV7-9	CASLYPQNTGELFF
NA	TRBJ1-5	TRBV7-2	CASSLAGAGVNQPQHF
NA	TRBJ1-4	TRBV29-1	CSVEEGTAYNEKLFF
NA	TRBJ2-1	TRBV7-6	CASSTRTGVYNEQFF
NA	TRBJ1-4	TRBV12-5	CASGTGGGDEKLFF
NA	TRBJ2-7	TRBV19	CASSIKGVSDEQYF
NA	TRBJ2-1	TRBV6-2/TRBV6-3	CASSYGSWSGEGNEQFF
NA	TRBJ2-5	TRBV5-4	CASTHGGGEETQYF
once	TRBJ1-4	TRBV25-1	CASEHPLSEKLFF
NA	TRBJ2-5	TRBV3-1/TRBV3-2	CASSQMSGETQYF
NA	TRBJ2-1	TRBV27	CASSLEGGGNNEQFF
NA	TRBJ2-2	TRBV11-2	CASSLSTSGGTGELFF
once	TRBJ1-5	TRBV12-3/TRBV12-4	CASSSARGPQHF
NA	TRBJ2-7	TRBV11-2	CASSLTNYEQYF
NA	TRBJ2-5	TRBV7-9	CASSPTGDQETQYF
NA	TRBJ2-2	TRBV5-5	CASSLGTGSLFRGELFF
once	TRBJ2-1	TRBV3-1/TRBV3-2	CASSQDLLRSGGRGNEQFF
NA	TRBJ2-3	TRBV14	CASSPRQGSPATDTQYF